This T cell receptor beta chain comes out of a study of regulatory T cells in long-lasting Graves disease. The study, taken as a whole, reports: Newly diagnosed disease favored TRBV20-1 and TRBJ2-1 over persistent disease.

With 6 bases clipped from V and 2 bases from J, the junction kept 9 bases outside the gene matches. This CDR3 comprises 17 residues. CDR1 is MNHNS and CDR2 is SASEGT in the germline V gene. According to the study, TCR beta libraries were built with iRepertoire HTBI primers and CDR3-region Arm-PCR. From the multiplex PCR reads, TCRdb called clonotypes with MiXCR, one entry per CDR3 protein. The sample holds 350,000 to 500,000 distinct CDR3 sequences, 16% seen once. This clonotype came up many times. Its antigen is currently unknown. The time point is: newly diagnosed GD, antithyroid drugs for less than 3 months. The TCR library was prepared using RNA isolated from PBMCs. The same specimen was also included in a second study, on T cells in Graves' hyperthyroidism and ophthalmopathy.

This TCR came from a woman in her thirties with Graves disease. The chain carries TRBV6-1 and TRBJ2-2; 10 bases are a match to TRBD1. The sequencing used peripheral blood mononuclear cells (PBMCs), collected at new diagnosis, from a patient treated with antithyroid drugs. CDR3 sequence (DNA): TGTGCCAGCAGCCATTCGACAGGGGGCGATAACACCGGGGAGCTGTTTTTT. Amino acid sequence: CASSHSTGGDNTGELFF.